This TCR beta chain was sequenced during a study of T-cell memory formation after mild COVID-19. TCRdb used MiXCR to reprocess the 5' RACE reads, holding one entry per CDR3 protein. The repertoire holds 350,000 to 500,000 distinct CDR3 sequences, 15% to 20% seen once, with around a fifth in the top ten. The CDR3 is 17 residues long. Germline V lookup: CDR1 LGHNA, CDR2 YNFKEQ. After removal of 2 bases from V and 7 bases from J, the junction contained 17 bases not matched to a gene. In the case of this clonotype: It may be a read error: a sequence one base away is much more abundant.

Source material: PBMCs or a T cell subset sorted from them (not recorded which). This receptor was identified in a man aged 18 to 35 who had mild COVID-19 (a few samples of this study predate the infection). Cell type and time point are not known. The chain employs TRBV4-2 and TRBJ2-7, with TRBD1 matching 7 bases. The CDR3, as DNA: TGTGCCAGCAGCCAACTAATCCGGGACAGTGGGCGGAGGGAGCAGTACTTC. As protein: CASSQLIRDSGRREQYF.